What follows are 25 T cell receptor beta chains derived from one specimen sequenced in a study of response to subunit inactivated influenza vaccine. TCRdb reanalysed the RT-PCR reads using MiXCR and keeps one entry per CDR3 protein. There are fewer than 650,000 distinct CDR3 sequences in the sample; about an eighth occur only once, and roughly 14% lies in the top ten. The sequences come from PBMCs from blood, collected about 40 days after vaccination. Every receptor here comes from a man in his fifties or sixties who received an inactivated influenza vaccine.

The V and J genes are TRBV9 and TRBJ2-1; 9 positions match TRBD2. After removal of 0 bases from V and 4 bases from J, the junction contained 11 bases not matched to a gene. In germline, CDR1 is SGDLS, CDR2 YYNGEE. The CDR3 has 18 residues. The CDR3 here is CASSVGASGVKPYNEQFF. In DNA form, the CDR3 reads TGTGCCAGCAGCGTAGGAGCTAGCGGGGTAAAACCTTACAATGAGCAGTTCTTC.

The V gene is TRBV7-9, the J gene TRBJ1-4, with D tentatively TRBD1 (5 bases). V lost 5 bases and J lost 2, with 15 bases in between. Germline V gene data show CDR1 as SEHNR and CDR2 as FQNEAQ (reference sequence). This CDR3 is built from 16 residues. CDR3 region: CASSPRTLFTNEKLFF. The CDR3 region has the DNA TGTGCCAGCAGCCCCAGGACATTATTCACTAATGAAAAACTGTTTTTT.

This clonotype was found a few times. The CDR3 DNA is TGTGCCAGCAGACGGGCGAATGAGCAGTTCTTC. Encoded protein: CASRRANEQFF. The chain recombines TRBV3-1 with TRBJ2-1; D ambiguous. From germline, CDR1 is LGHDT and CDR2 YNNKEL (reference sequence). The CDR3 consists of 11 residues. Deletions cut 6 bases from V and 7 bases from J, with 7 bases between.

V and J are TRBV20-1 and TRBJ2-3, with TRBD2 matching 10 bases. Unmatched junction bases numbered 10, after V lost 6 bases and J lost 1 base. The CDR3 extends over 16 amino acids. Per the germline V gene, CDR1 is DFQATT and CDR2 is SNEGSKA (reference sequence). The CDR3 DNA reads TGCAGTGCCAATGGACTAGCGGAGCCCCGCACAGATACGCAGTATTTT. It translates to CSANGLAEPRTDTQYF.

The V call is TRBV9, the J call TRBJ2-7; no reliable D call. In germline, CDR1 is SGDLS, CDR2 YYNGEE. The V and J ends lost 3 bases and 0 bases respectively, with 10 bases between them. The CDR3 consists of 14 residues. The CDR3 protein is CASSGTPRSYEQYF. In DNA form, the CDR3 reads TGTGCCAGCAGCGGGACCCCGCGCTCCTACGAGCAGTACTTC.

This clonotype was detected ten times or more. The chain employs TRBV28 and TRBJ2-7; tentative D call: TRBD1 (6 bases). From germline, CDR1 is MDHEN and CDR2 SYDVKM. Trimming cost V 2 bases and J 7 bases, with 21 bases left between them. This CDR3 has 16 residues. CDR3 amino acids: CASSLLALNSRGEQYF. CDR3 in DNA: TGTGCCAGCAGTTTACTTGCCCTCAACTCAAGGGGGGAGCAGTACTTC.

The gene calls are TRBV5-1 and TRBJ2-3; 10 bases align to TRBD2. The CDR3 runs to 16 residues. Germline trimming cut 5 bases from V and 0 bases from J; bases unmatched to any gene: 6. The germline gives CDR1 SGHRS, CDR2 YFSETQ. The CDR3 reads CASRPTSGTSTDTQYF. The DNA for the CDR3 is TGCGCCAGCAGACCTACTAGCGGGACTAGCACAGATACGCAGTATTTT.

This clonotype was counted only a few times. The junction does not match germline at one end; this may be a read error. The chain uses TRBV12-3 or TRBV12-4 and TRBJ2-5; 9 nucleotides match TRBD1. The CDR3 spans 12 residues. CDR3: CASSLGVDRGNF. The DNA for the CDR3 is TGTGCCAGCAGTTTAGGGGTGGACAGGGGCAACTTC.

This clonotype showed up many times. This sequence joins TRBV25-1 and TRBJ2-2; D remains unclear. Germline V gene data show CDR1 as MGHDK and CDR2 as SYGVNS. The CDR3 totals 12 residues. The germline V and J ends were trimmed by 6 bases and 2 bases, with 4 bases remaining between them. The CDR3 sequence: CASSENTGELFF. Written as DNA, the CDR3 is TGTGCCAGCAGCGAAAACACCGGGGAGCTGTTTTTT.

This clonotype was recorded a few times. This CDR3 reads CASSGLGGTGNQETQYF. The CDR3 DNA is TGTGCCAGCAGTGGTTTAGGAGGGACAGGGAACCAAGAGACCCAGTACTTC. The chain combines TRBV6-1 with TRBJ2-5, with TRBD1 identical over 9 bases. Germline loops: CDR1 MNHNS, CDR2 SASEGT. The CDR3 is 17 residues long. V shed 4 bases and J 0 bases; nucleotides not matched to a gene: 9.

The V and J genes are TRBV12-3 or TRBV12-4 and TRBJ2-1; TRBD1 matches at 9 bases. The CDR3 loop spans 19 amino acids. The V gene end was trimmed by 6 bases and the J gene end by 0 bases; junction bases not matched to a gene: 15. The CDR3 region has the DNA TGTGCCAGCAGCGTCACCCCCACGACAGGGGGTATCTCCTACAATGAGCAGTTCTTC. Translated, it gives CASSVTPTTGGISYNEQFF.

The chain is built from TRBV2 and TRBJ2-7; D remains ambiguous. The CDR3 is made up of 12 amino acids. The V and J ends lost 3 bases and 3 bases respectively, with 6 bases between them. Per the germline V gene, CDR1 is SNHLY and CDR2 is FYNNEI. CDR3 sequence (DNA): TGTGCCAGCAGTGACACCTACTACGAGCAGTACTTC. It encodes CASSDTYYEQYF. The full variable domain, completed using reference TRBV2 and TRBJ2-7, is EPEVTQTPSHQVTQMGQEVILRCVPISNHLYFYWYRQILGQKVEFLVSFYNNEISEKSEIFDDQFSVERPDGSNFTLKIRSTKLEDSAMYFCASSDTYYEQYFGPGTRLTVT.

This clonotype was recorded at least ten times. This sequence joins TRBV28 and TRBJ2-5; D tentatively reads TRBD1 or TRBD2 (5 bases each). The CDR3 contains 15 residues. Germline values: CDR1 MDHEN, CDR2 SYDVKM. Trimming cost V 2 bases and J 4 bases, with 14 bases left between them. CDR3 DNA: TGTGCCAGCAGTTTACAGGGTATAGGAGGAGAGACCCAGTACTTC. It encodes CASSLQGIGGETQYF.

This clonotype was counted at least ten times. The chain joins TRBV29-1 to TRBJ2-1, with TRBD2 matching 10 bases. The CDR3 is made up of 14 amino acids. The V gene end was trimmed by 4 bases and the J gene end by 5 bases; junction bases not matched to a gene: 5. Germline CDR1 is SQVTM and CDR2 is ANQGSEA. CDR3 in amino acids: CSVAGLAGDNEQFF. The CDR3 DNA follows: TGCAGCGTTGCCGGGCTAGCGGGGGACAATGAGCAGTTCTTC.

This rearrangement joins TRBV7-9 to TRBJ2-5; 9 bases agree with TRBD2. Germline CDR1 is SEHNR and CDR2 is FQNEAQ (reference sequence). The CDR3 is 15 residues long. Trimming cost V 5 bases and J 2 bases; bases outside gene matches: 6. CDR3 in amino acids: CASSPLSGGQETQYF. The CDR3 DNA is TGTGCCAGCAGCCCTCTTAGCGGGGGTCAAGAGACCCAGTACTTC.

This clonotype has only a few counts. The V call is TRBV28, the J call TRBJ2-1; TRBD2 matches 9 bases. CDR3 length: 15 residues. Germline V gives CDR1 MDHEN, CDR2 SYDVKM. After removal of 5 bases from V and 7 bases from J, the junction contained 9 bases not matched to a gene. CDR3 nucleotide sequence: TGTGCCAGCAGTCCCGGGGTAGCGGGGGATAATGAGCAGTTCTTC. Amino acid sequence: CASSPGVAGDNEQFF.

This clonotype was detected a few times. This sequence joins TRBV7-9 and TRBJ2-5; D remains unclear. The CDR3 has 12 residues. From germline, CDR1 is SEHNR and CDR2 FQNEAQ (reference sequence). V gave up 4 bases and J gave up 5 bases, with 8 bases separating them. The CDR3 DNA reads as TGTGCCAGCAGCTCTATCCTGGAGACCCAGTACTTC. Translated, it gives CASSSILETQYF.

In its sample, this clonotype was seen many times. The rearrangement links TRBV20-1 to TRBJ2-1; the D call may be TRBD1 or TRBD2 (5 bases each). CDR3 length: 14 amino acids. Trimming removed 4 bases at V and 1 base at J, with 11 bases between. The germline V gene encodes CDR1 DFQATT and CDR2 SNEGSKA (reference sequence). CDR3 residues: CSAKDGTSYNEQFF. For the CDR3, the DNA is TGCAGTGCTAAGGACGGGACGTCCTACAATGAGCAGTTCTTC.

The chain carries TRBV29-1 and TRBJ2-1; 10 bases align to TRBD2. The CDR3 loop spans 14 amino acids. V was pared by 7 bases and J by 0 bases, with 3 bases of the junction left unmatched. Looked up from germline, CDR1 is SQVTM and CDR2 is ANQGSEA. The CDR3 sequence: CSGSGRSSYNEQFF. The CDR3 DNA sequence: TGCAGCGGTAGCGGGAGGAGCTCCTACAATGAGCAGTTCTTC.

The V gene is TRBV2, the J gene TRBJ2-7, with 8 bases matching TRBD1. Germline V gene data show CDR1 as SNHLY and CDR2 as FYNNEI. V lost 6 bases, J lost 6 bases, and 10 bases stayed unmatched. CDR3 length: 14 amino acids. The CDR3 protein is CASRNIGQGGEQYF. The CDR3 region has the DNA TGTGCCAGCAGGAATATAGGACAGGGAGGCGAGCAGTACTTC.

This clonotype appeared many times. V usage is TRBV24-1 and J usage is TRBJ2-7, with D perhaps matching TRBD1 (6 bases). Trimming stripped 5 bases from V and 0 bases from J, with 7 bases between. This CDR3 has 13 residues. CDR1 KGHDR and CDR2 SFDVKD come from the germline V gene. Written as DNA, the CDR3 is TGTGCCACCAGTGCGGGACACTCCTACGAGCAGTACTTC. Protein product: CATSAGHSYEQYF.

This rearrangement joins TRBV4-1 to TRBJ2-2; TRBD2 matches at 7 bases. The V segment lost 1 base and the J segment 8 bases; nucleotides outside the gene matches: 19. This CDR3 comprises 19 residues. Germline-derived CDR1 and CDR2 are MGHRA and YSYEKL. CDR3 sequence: CASSQGSGLPILRGGELFF. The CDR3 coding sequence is TGCGCCAGCAGCCAAGGTTCAGGTCTCCCCATCTTGCGGGGGGGGGAGCTGTTTTTT.

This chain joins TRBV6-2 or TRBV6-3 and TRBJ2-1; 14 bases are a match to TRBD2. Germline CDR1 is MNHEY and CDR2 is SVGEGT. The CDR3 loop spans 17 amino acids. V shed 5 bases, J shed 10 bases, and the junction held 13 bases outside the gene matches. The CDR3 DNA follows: TGTGCCAGCAGTCTCCTAGTGTCGGGACTAGCGGGAGTCGAGCAGTTCTTC. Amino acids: CASSLLVSGLAGVEQFF.

The CDR3 protein is CASSLFSGPDEQFF. For the CDR3, the DNA is TGTGCCAGCAGTTTATTCTCGGGACCCGATGAGCAGTTCTTC. This chain uses TRBV12-3 or TRBV12-4 with TRBJ2-1, with D perhaps matching TRBD1 or TRBD2 (5 bases each). Trimming stripped 2 bases from V and 8 bases from J, with 13 bases between. There are 14 residues in the CDR3.

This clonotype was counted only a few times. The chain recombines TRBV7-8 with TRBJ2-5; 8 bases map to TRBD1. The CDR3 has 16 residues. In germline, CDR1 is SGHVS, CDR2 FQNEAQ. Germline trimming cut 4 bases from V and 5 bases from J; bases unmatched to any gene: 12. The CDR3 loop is CASSSHTGQGGETQYF. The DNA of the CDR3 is TGTGCCAGCAGCTCCCACACAGGACAGGGCGGGGAGACCCAGTACTTC. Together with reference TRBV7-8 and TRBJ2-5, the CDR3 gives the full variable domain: GAGVSQSPRYKVAKRGQDVALRCDPISGHVSLFWYQQALGQGPEFLTYFQNEAQLDKSGLPSDRFFAERPEGSVSTLKIQRTQQEDSAVYLCASSSHTGQGGETQYFGPGTRLLVL.